These T cell receptor beta chains were read from a single sample in a study of shared clonotypes between healthy human individuals. The repertoire was sequenced with immunoSEQ multiplex PCR; TCRdb's copy has only in-frame clones and lacks some. The sample includes fewer than 350,000 clones, around 87% of them seen just once. The material sequenced was memory CD8+ T cells sorted from blood. The receptors were gathered from a young man in good health. CDR3s include the opening cysteine and the closing phenylalanine or tryptophan. The D gene is left open where the match is weak. Clone sizes are given selectively: once, few, many, or a class where the clone is expanded.

D | size | J | V | DNA | CDR3
NA | once | TRBJ2-6 | TRBV14 | TGTGCCAGCAGCCCCAGGGTCTCTGGGGCCAACGTCCTGACTTTC | CASSPRVSGANVLTF
NA | NA | TRBJ1-4 | TRBV5-1 | TGCGCCAGCAGCTTGGATCGGTCTGGGCCAGGGCGGGAAAAACTGTTTTTT | CASSLDRSGPGREKLFF
NA | once | TRBJ1-1 | TRBV13 | TGTGCCAGCAGCTTGGGGGGCCTAAGCCCTGAAGCTTTCTTT | CASSLGGLSPEAFF
NA | NA | TRBJ2-5 | TRBV10-3 | TGTGCCATCAGTGAGTGGGCACAGGGCCCCCAAGAGACCCAGTACTTC | CAISEWAQGPQETQYF
NA | NA | TRBJ2-7 | TRBV4-3 | TGCGCCAGCAGCCAAGATGGGGTCCAGCAGTACTTC | CASSQDGVQQYF
NA | NA | TRBJ2-2 | TRBV30 | TGTGCCTGGAGTCCGGGAGGGGAGCTGTTTTTT | CAWSPGGELFF
NA | NA | TRBJ2-2 | TRBV2 | TGTGCCAGCAGTCGCCTAGTAAGGGCTGGGGAGCTGTTTTTT | CASSRLVRAGELFF
NA | NA | TRBJ2-7 | TRBV4-2 | TGTGCCAGCAGCCAAGACAAGGGCTACGAGCAGTACTTC | CASSQDKGYEQYF
NA | NA | TRBJ2-7 | TRBV5-6 | TGTGCCAGCAGCTTGGAGGGGCACGGTCCCTACGAGCAGTACTTC | CASSLEGHGPYEQYF
NA | NA | TRBJ2-1 | TRBV27 | TGTGCCAGCAGTTTATCCCCAGGATACAATGAGCAGTTCTTC | CASSLSPGYNEQFF
TRBD1 | NA | TRBJ1-6 | TRBV5-1 | TGCGCCAGCAGCCCGAAGTTTAGCAGGGGGTCCTCCTATAATTCACCCCTCCACTTT | CASSPKFSRGSSYNSPLHF
TRBD2 | NA | TRBJ2-7 | TRBV7-2 | TGTGCCAGCAGCTTAGATTCTCGTTTGACGGGAGGAGACGAGCAGTACTTC | CASSLDSRLTGGDEQYF
NA | NA | TRBJ2-7 | TRBV10-3 | TGTGCCATCAGGTCGGTAACCCACGAGCAGTACTTC | CAIRSVTHEQYF
NA | few | TRBJ1-1 | TRBV23-1 | TGCGCCAGCAGTCATTGGGACACCATAGGGGGTGAAGCTTTCTTT | CASSHWDTIGGEAFF
NA | once | TRBJ1-2 | TRBV28 | TGTGCCAGCAGCCAAAACCCCTATGGCTACACCTTC | CASSQNPYGYTF
NA | few | TRBJ2-1 | TRBV4-1 | TGCGCCAGCAGCCAGGGAAATGAGCAGTTCTTC | CASSQGNEQFF
NA | NA | TRBJ1-1 | TRBV10-1 | TGCGCCAGCAGTGAGTCGACAGAGAACACTGAAGCTTTCTTT | CASSESTENTEAFF
NA | NA | TRBJ2-7 | TRBV28 | TGTGCCAGCAGTTTAACCGGAGGGCTCAACGAGCAGTACTTC | CASSLTGGLNEQYF
NA | NA | TRBJ2-1 | TRBV5-1 | TGCGCCAGCAGCTTGGATGGCGCGTCAGTCTACAATGAGCAGTTCTTC | CASSLDGASVYNEQFF
TRBD2 | NA | TRBJ2-3 | TRBV27 | TGTGCCAGCAGTCAGACGTTTGGGGGAGGGGTAACAGATACGCAGTATTTT | CASSQTFGGGVTDTQYF
NA | NA | TRBJ1-2 | TRBV7-9 | TGTGCCAGCAGCTTAGGGGACGCCCTGCCTGGCTACACCTTC | CASSLGDALPGYTF
NA | NA | TRBJ2-1 | TRBV13 | TGTGCCAGCAGCTCGATGGGGGTCGACTCCTACAATGAGCAGTTCTTC | CASSSMGVDSYNEQFF
NA | NA | TRBJ2-7 | TRBV9 | TGTGCCAGCAGCGCCGGGGCGGACGATACCTACGAGCAGTACTTC | CASSAGADDTYEQYF
NA | NA | TRBJ1-4 | TRBV20-1 | TGCAGTGCTGCCGAGTTTGAAAAACTGTTTTTT | CSAAEFEKLFF
NA | NA | TRBJ1-5 | TRBV9 | TGTGCCAGCAGCGTTGGCCATAGCAATCAGCCCCAGCATTTT | CASSVGHSNQPQHF
NA | NA | TRBJ2-6 | TRBV11-2 | TGTGCCAGCAGCCAGGCAGTTGGGGCCAACGTCCTGACTTTC | CASSQAVGANVLTF
TRBD2 | once | TRBJ2-7 | TRBV5-4 | TGTGCCAGCAGCTTCCGGGGGGGCCAGACGTCCTACGAGCAGTACTTC | CASSFRGGQTSYEQYF
NA | NA | TRBJ2-7 | TRBV2 | TGTGCCAGCAGTGGAGCTAGCGCTACAATTCCCACCTACGAGCAGTACTTC | CASSGASATIPTYEQYF
NA | NA | TRBJ2-7 | TRBV10-3 | TGTGCCATCAGCGGACAGTCCTACGAGCAGTACTTC | CAISGQSYEQYF
TRBD1 | few | TRBJ2-5 | TRBV15 | TGTGCCACCAGCAGAGATACAGGGGGACCAGAGACCCAGTACTTC | CATSRDTGGPETQYF
NA | NA | TRBJ2-2 | TRBV4-1 | TGCGCCAGCAGCCAAGATCTAGGGCCCACCATCAGGACCGGGGAGCTGTTTTTT | CASSQDLGPTIRTGELFF
NA | NA | TRBJ2-7 | TRBV5-1 | TGCGCCAGCAGCTTGGCCGAGGTGGGAGAGCAGTACTTC | CASSLAEVGEQYF
NA | NA | TRBJ2-7 | TRBV25-1 | TGTGCCAGCAGGGACGGAAACTACGAGCAGTACTTC | CASRDGNYEQYF